These 29 T cell receptor beta chains originate from one sample sequenced in a study of CD8+CD57+ T cells in acquired aplastic anemia. All patients picked for sequencing had shown, by flow cytometry, an expansion of CD8+CD57+ cells. Genomic DNA served as template for TCR beta VDJ and CDR3 profiling. TCRdb independently ran MiXCR on the reads; one entry per CDR3 protein. The table records roughly 240,000 distinct CDR3 sequences, more than 40% of them present only once. The sample consisted of sorted CD4+, CD8+, or CD8+CD57+ T cells (not recorded which) from PBMCs. The origin of the receptors is a human donor with aplastic anemia.

The V and J genes are TRBV25-1 and TRBJ2-7, with D hard to call. V gave up 6 bases and J gave up 4 bases, with 16 bases separating them. The germline V gene has CDR1 MGHDK and CDR2 SYGVNS. The CDR3 is 14 amino acids. The CDR3 sequence: CASSLAGRIYEQYF. CDR3 DNA: TGTGCCAGCAGCTTGGCAGGTAGAATATACGAGCAGTACTTC.

The chain is built from TRBV2 and TRBJ2-7, with 8 bases identical to TRBD2. J gave up 0 bases and V 10 bases, and 5 bases lay outside the gene matches. The CDR3 sequence is 13 residues long. In germline, CDR1 is SNHLY, CDR2 FYNNEI. In DNA, the CDR3 is TGTGCCACTGGGACTAGACGCTCCTACGAGCAGTACTTC. Translated, it gives CATGTRRSYEQYF.

With regard to this clonotype: Since a much larger clone is just one base distant, this may be a read error. The chain uses TRBV30 and TRBJ1-6, with D maybe TRBD1 (6 bases). This CDR3 has 13 residues. Trimming left V 8 bases short and J 5 bases short, with 13 bases between. Germline lookup yields CDR1 GTSNPN and CDR2 SVGIG (reference sequence). The CDR3 loop reads CAGAGGHNSPLHF. As DNA, the CDR3 is TGTGCCGGAGCGGGGGGCCATAATTCACCCCTCCACTTT.

This chain links TRBV25-1 with TRBJ2-7; 7 bases map to TRBD2. This CDR3 is built from 13 residues. Germline loops: CDR1 MGHDK, CDR2 SYGVNS. Unmatched junction bases numbered 2, after V lost 4 bases and J lost 2 bases. The CDR3 bases are TGTGCCAGCAGTGCCGCGGGGGCCTACGAGCAGTACTTC. Its protein is CASSAAGAYEQYF.

This clonotype was detected only a few times. The chain links TRBV28 to TRBJ2-1; tentative D call: TRBD1 (6 bases). In germline, CDR1 is MDHEN, CDR2 SYDVKM. V was cut by 5 bases and J by 2 bases, with 13 bases left in between. There are 15 residues in the CDR3. CDR3 residues: CASSPRDITYNEQFF. As DNA, the CDR3 is TGTGCCAGCAGTCCCCGGGACATCACCTACAATGAGCAGTTCTTC.

This clonotype was seen ten or more times. This chain uses TRBV7-9 with TRBJ2-7; TRBD2 is a possible D gene (5 bases). CDR3 size: 13 residues. Trimming took off 5 bases at V and 3 bases at J, with 11 bases between the two ends. The germline CDR1 and CDR2 sequences are SEHNR and FQNEAQ (reference sequence). CDR3 amino acids: CASSAREFYEQYF. CDR3 coding DNA: TGTGCCAGCAGCGCCCGGGAATTCTACGAGCAGTACTTC.

This clonotype has only a few counts. The chain combines TRBV19 with TRBJ2-7, with 9 bases lining up with TRBD1. Trimming took 3 bases from V and 6 from J; bases not matched to a gene: 6. This CDR3 spans 14 amino acids. The V gene's germline CDR1 is LNHDA and CDR2 SQIVND (reference sequence). Here the CDR3 DNA reads TGTGCCAGTAGTATGGTTGAGACAGGGGGCGAGCAGTACTTC. Translating it yields CASSMVETGGEQYF.

The chain couples TRBV7-8 to TRBJ2-2; D uncertain. Germline loops: CDR1 SGHVS, CDR2 FQNEAQ. Deletions cut 3 bases from V and 6 bases from J, with 8 bases between. This CDR3 has 13 residues. DNA for the CDR3: TGTGCCAGCAGCTTTGGGGAAGCCGGGGAGCTGTTTTTT. This sequence encodes CASSFGEAGELFF.

The chain combines TRBV7-8 with TRBJ2-7; D remains unclear. The CDR3 consists of 12 residues. Trimming shortened V by 3 bases and J by 3 bases, and 6 bases separated the two germline ends. The germline CDR1 and CDR2 sequences are SGHVS and FQNEAQ. The CDR3 sequence: CASSFVLYEQYF. DNA for the CDR3: TGTGCCAGCAGCTTCGTCCTCTACGAGCAGTACTTC.

The rearrangement links TRBV11-1 to TRBJ1-6; 9 bases align to TRBD1. From germline, CDR1 is SGHAT and CDR2 FQDESV (reference sequence). This CDR3 region has 15 residues. V trimming: 4 bases; J trimming: 4 bases; junction bases outside the gene matches: 2. This CDR3 is CASSSGTGYNSPLHF. Written as DNA, the CDR3 is TGTGCCAGCAGCTCCGGGACAGGGTATAATTCACCCCTCCACTTT.

This chain connects TRBV9 to TRBJ2-2; 14 bases line up with TRBD2. The CDR3 loop spans 16 amino acids. Trimming at V came to 4 bases and at J to 8 bases, leaving 7 bases not matched to a gene. CDR1 is SGDLS and CDR2 is YYNGEE in the germline V gene. The CDR3 is CASSPGTSGRVGELFF. As DNA, the CDR3 is TGTGCCAGCAGCCCCGGGACTAGCGGGAGAGTTGGGGAGCTGTTTTTT.

Ten or more counts support this clonotype. CDR3 in amino acids: CSASTGAYEQYF. In DNA, the CDR3 is TGCAGTGCTAGTACAGGGGCCTACGAGCAGTACTTC. V gene TRBV20-1 combines with J gene TRBJ2-7; 7 bases align to TRBD1. V dropped 3 bases and J dropped 2; count of bases not matched to a gene: 1. Germline V gene lookup returns CDR1 DFQATT and CDR2 SNEGSKA (reference sequence). The CDR3 runs to 12 residues.

The gene calls are TRBV12-3 or TRBV12-4 and TRBJ1-4, with 8 positions matching TRBD1. The ends lost 2 bases at V and 7 bases at J; junction bases unmatched: 3. This CDR3 is built from 14 residues. The CDR3 protein is CASSLMTGVEKLFF. CDR3 DNA: TGTGCCAGCAGTTTAATGACAGGGGTTGAAAAACTGTTTTTT.

This clonotype occurred many times. The J gene is TRBJ2-7, the V gene TRBV5-1; unclear D gene. From germline, CDR1 is SGHRS and CDR2 YFSETQ. V was clipped by 4 bases and J by 0 bases, with 11 bases between them. The CDR3 spans 14 residues. The chain's CDR3 is CASSDYKSSYEQYF. In DNA form, the CDR3 reads TGCGCCAGCAGCGATTACAAGAGCTCCTACGAGCAGTACTTC.

This clonotype was picked up many times. This chain links TRBV9 with TRBJ2-1; D assignment may be TRBD1 or TRBD2 (7 bases each). Trimming cost V 4 bases and J 2 bases, with 16 bases left between them. From germline, CDR1 is SGDLS and CDR2 YYNGEE. This CDR3 region has 16 residues. Here the CDR3 reads CASSKGGRGPYNEQFF. The CDR3 nucleotides are TGTGCCAGCAGCAAGGGGGGGAGGGGGCCCTACAATGAGCAGTTCTTC.

This clonotype was counted once. This chain joins TRBV7-2 and TRBJ2-4; D is undetermined. The CDR3 spans 15 residues. The germline V gene encodes CDR1 SGHTA and CDR2 FQGNSA. V was cut by 5 bases and J by 6 bases, with 17 bases left in between. The CDR3 loop is CASSRDGVSGNIQYF. The DNA for the CDR3 is TGTGCCAGCAGCCGCGACGGTGTCTCGGGAAACATTCAGTACTTC.

This clonotype appeared many times. The chain joins TRBV12-3 or TRBV12-4 to TRBJ1-4; D call uncertain. The CDR3 totals 15 residues. V dropped 5 bases and J dropped 7 bases, with 17 bases sitting between them. CDR3 in DNA: TGTGCCAGCAGTGAACTGGTCCGTAGGAGTGAAAAACTGTTTTTT. Amino acids: CASSELVRRSEKLFF.

The chain is built from TRBV9 and TRBJ2-7; D is possibly TRBD2 (7 bases). The germline V gene encodes CDR1 SGDLS and CDR2 YYNGEE. The CDR3 is made up of 15 amino acids. V lost 4 bases and J 5 bases, leaving 19 bases between the germline ends. The chain's CDR3 is CASSPEGGGIHEQYF. In DNA, the CDR3 is TGTGCCAGCAGCCCTGAGGGGGGGGGCATCCACGAGCAGTACTTC.

J is TRBJ2-7 and V is TRBV7-6; 9 bases map to TRBD1. The CDR3 length is 15 residues. CDR1 and CDR2 from the germline V gene are SGHVS and FNYEAQ. The trim removed 4 bases at V and 5 bases at J, leaving 9 bases unmatched. CDR3 loop: CASSYRPGQGNEQYF. CDR3 DNA sequence: TGTGCCAGCAGCTACCGTCCGGGACAGGGAAACGAGCAGTACTTC.

At least ten counts were recorded for this clonotype. This rearrangement joins TRBV2 to TRBJ2-1, with D tentatively TRBD2 (6 bases). Germline assignment: CDR1 SNHLY and CDR2 FYNNEI. V was cut by 6 bases and J by 5 bases, with 11 bases left in between. The CDR3 extends over 13 amino acids. CDR3 in DNA: TGTGCCAGCAGCGACGGGAGTCACAATGAGCAGTTCTTC. Translated: CASSDGSHNEQFF.

This clonotype occurred many times. The V gene is TRBV6-4, the J gene TRBJ1-3, with 7 bases that match TRBD1. Losses at the gene ends were 4 bases for V and 3 bases for J; bases not matched to a gene: 6. The CDR3 sequence is 15 residues long. From germline, CDR1 is MRHNA and CDR2 SNTAGT. DNA for the CDR3: TGTGCCAGCAGTGGAGACGACAGGGTTGGAAACACCATATATTTT. It is translated as CASSGDDRVGNTIYF.

The V call is TRBV19, the J call TRBJ1-1, with D hard to call. The V gene lost 4 bases and the J gene lost 11 bases, with 17 bases spanning the gap. Germline V gives CDR1 LNHDA, CDR2 SQIVND (reference sequence). The CDR3 covers 13 residues. The CDR3 nucleotides read TGTGCCAGTAGTAATTTAGAGGTTTACGCGGCTTTCTTT. Translating it yields CASSNLEVYAAFF.

This clonotype occurred many times. The chain is built from TRBV10-2 and TRBJ2-7; D may be TRBD1 (5 bases). CDR3 length: 15 amino acids. Per germline, CDR1 WSHSY and CDR2 SAAADI. V was shortened by 0 bases and J by 2 bases, with 11 bases between the two germline ends. CDR3: CASSESQGIPYEQYF. As DNA, the CDR3 is TGCGCCAGCAGTGAGTCTCAGGGAATCCCCTACGAGCAGTACTTC.

The chain links TRBV24-1 to TRBJ2-6; tentative D call: TRBD2 (6 bases). V was pared by 4 bases and J by 0 bases, with 9 bases between. Germline CDR1 and CDR2: KGHDR and SFDVKD. The CDR3 loop spans 16 amino acids. The CDR3 DNA follows: TGTGCCACCAGTGACTATAGCGGCTCTGGGGCCAACGTCCTGACTTTC. Translated: CATSDYSGSGANVLTF.

In this sample, this clonotype turned up once. The genes are TRBV12-5 and TRBJ2-3, with D possibly TRBD2 on 6 matching bases. CDR3 length: 16 residues. In germline, CDR1 is LGHNT, CDR2 FRNRAP. The V end lost 3 bases, the J end lost 2 bases, and 15 bases lay between the germline ends. The CDR3 nucleotides are TGTGCTAGTGGTTTAAAACCGGGACTCTTCACAGATACGCAGTATTTT. It codes for CASGLKPGLFTDTQYF. Full variable domain (outside the CDR3, taken from reference TRBV12-5 and TRBJ2-3): DARVTQTPRHKVTEMGQEVTMRCQPILGHNTVFWYRQTMMQGLELLAYFRNRAPLDDSGMPKDRFSAEMPDATLATLKIQPSEPRDSAVYFCASGLKPGLFTDTQYFGPGTRLTVL.

V and J are TRBV13 and TRBJ2-7, with D unresolved. The CDR3 extends over 18 amino acids. CDR1 is PRHDT and CDR2 is FYEKMQ in the germline V gene (reference sequence). Trimming pared 4 bases from V and 3 bases from J, leaving 25 bases between. The CDR3 nucleotides read TGTGCCAGCAGCTCTAACCCAAGAAGGGATATTTCTGGCTACGAGCAGTACTTC. This encodes CASSSNPRRDISGYEQYF.

This clonotype was seen only once. One junction end does not reproduce the germline sequence, and a read error may be involved. The rearrangement links TRBV7-2 to TRBJ1-3; unclear D gene. The CDR3 totals 16 residues. The V gene's germline CDR1 is SGHTA and CDR2 FQGNSA. Here the CDR3 DNA reads TGTGCCAGCAGCTTACGAATACATCCTCTTGGAGACACCATATATTTT. This encodes CASSLRIHPLGDTIYF.

V is TRBV29-1 and J is TRBJ2-3, with 7 bases that match TRBD2. The junction had 8 bases not matched to a gene; V was cut back by 1 base and J by 1 base. CDR1 and CDR2 from the germline V gene are SQVTM and ANQGSEA. CDR3 length equals 16 residues. The CDR3 bases are TGCAGCGTTGAAGCCTCGACGAGCGGGGGCACAGATACGCAGTATTTT. Protein product: CSVEASTSGGTDTQYF.

The chain has TRBV7-8 and TRBJ1-2; D is uncertain. From germline, CDR1 is SGHVS and CDR2 FQNEAQ. The CDR3 has 11 residues. V lost 4 bases and J 4 bases, leaving 4 bases between the germline ends. CDR3: CASSSTYGYTF. The CDR3 DNA sequence: TGTGCCAGCAGCTCGACCTATGGCTACACCTTC.